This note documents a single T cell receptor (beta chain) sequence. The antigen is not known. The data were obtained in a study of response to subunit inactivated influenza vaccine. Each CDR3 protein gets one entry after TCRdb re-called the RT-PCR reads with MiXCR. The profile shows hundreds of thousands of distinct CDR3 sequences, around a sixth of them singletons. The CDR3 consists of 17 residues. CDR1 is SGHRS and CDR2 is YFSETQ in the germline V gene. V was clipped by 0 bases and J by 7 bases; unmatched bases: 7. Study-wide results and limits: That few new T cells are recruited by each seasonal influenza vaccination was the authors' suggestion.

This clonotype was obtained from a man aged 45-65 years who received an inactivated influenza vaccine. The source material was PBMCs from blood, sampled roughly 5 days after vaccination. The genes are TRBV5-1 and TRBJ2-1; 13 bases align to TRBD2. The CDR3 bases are TGCGCCAGCAGCTTGGATCGGACTAGCGGGAGACATAATGAGCAGTTCTTC. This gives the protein CASSLDRTSGRHNEQFF.